The rows below give T cell receptor beta chains drawn from one sample of a study of Graves' ophthalmopathy and Graves' hyperthyroidism. A single record per CDR3 protein comes from TCRdb applying MiXCR to the multiplex PCR reads. Among just over 600,000 distinct CDR3 sequences, about 24% were seen once, and the ten largest hold around 7%. Sequencing input: peripheral blood. The source of these receptors is a young woman with stable Graves' hyperthyroidism. Some clones in this sample may be carry-over from other donors' samples. Both conserved end residues are part of each CDR3. Fields, in order: CDR3 length, clone size, V gene, J gene, D gene, CDR3 DNA, CDR3 protein. D genes are given only for firm matches. Some rows mark clone size as missing; the rest say once, few, many or name a class of expanded clone.

17	.	TRBV11-2	TRBJ2-7	.	TGTGCCAGCAGCTTAGAAGTCAGGAGCTTTACCCACTACGAGCAGTACTTC	CASSLEVRSFTHYEQYF
12	many	TRBV29-1	TRBJ2-5	.	TGCAGCGTTGAATCAGGGGTAGAGACCCAGTACTTC	CSVESGVETQYF
14	few	TRBV12-3/TRBV12-4	TRBJ2-5	TRBD1	TGTGCCAGCAGTAACGGACAGGGCCAAGAGACCCAGTACTTC	CASSNGQGQETQYF
15	many	TRBV12-3/TRBV12-4	TRBJ2-7	.	TGTGCCAGCAGTGCCCACTCGGCAGGATCTTACGAGCAGTACTTC	CASSAHSAGSYEQYF
17	few	TRBV4-2	TRBJ2-2	TRBD1	TGTGCCAGCAGCCAAGATCCGTGGGGACAGGGAAGCGGGGAGCTGTTTTTT	CASSQDPWGQGSGELFF
14	many	TRBV5-6	TRBJ2-7	.	TGTGCCAGCAGCTTGGCGGGCAACGTGGACGAGCAGTACTTC	CASSLAGNVDEQYF
14	.	TRBV12-3/TRBV12-4	TRBJ1-1	TRBD1	TGTGCCAGCAACCTTCTAGACAGGGGTGCTGAAGCTTTCTTT	CASNLLDRGAEAFF
16	many	TRBV7-2	TRBJ1-6	.	TGTGCCAGCAGCTTATCGCAGGGCTCTTCTAATTCACCCCTCCACTTT	CASSLSQGSSNSPLHF
14	many	TRBV5-1	TRBJ2-2	.	TGCGCCAGCAGCTTGTGGGTGGGGACCGGGGAGCTGTTTTTT	CASSLWVGTGELFF
17	many	TRBV29-1	TRBJ1-5	TRBD1	TGCAGCGTTGAACCGGGACAGGGGAGACATGGCAATCAGCCCCAGCATTTT	CSVEPGQGRHGNQPQHF
12	many	TRBV29-1	TRBJ1-1	.	TGCAGCATACGAACACCCAACACTGAAGCTTTCTTT	CSIRTPNTEAFF
14	.	TRBV24-1	TRBJ2-5	.	TGTGCCACCAGTGTTGGGGACGTTTTAGAGACCCAGTACTTC	CATSVGDVLETQYF
16	.	TRBV12-3/TRBV12-4	TRBJ1-2	TRBD1	TGTGCCAGCAGTCCGTGGACAGGTCCCGGCCATATCGGCTACACCTTC	CASSPWTGPGHIGYTF
13	.	TRBV12-3/TRBV12-4	TRBJ1-2	.	TGTGCCAGCTTCTACATAGCAAGTAATGGATACACCTTC	CASFYIASNGYTF
15	many	TRBV28	TRBJ1-5	TRBD1	TGTGCCAGCAGTTGGGCAGGGGGGGGTAATCAGCCCCAGCATTTT	CASSWAGGGNQPQHF
11	many	TRBV29-1	TRBJ2-2	.	TGCAGCGTTGAGGTGGCAAGGCGGCTGTTTTTT	CSVEVARRLFF
14	many	TRBV27	TRBJ2-7	.	TGTGCCAGCAAAATCTCGGACAGCTCCTACGAGCAGTACTTC	CASKISDSSYEQYF
15	.	TRBV11-2	TRBJ2-4	TRBD2	TGTGCCAGCAGCTCCCCGACTAGCGGAGAAAACATTAAGTACTTC	CASSSPTSGENIKYF
14	many	TRBV6-5	TRBJ2-7	TRBD1	TGTGCCAGCAGTTACGGAGGGACAGGCTACGAGCAGTACTTC	CASSYGGTGYEQYF
17	.	TRBV2	TRBJ2-6	.	TGTGCCAGCAGTGAATGGGTCGACCTGGGAGGGGCCAACGTCCTGACTTTC	CASSEWVDLGGANVLTF
17	many	TRBV27	TRBJ1-2	TRBD1	TGTGCCAGCAGCGCGGGTCTGGGACAGGGATCGAGATATGGCTACACCTTC	CASSAGLGQGSRYGYTF
13	many	TRBV12-3/TRBV12-4	TRBJ2-7	TRBD1	TGTGCCAGCAGTTTACACAGGGGGTTCGAGCAGTACTTC	CASSLHRGFEQYF
12	many	TRBV6-2/TRBV6-3	TRBJ1-5	.	TGTGCCAGCAAAAGAAGGGGCCAGCCCCAGCATTTT	CASKRRGQPQHF
14	many	TRBV4-2	TRBJ2-7	.	TGTGCCAGCAGCCAAGAGGGACAAACCGGCGAGCAGTACTTC	CASSQEGQTGEQYF
13	.	TRBV15	TRBJ2-2	.	TGTGCCACCAGCTCGGGTGGGACCGGGGAGCTGTTTTTT	CATSSGGTGELFF
12	many	TRBV7-9	TRBJ1-2	.	TGTGCCAGCAGCGCCCGGCCCCGGGGCTACACCTTC	CASSARPRGYTF
18	.	TRBV6-2/TRBV6-3	TRBJ2-7	.	TGTGCCAGCACCCCCGCCTACCTGCAGGACAGATACTCCTACGAGCAGTACTTC	CASTPAYLQDRYSYEQYF
12	many	TRBV6-5	TRBJ1-2	.	TGTGCCAGCAGTTACGAGCTGGGCGGCTACACCTTC	CASSYELGGYTF
13	many	TRBV30	TRBJ2-2	.	TGTGCCTGGAGTCAGGACTTGGCCGGGGAGCTGTTTTTT	CAWSQDLAGELFF
13	many	TRBV7-2	TRBJ1-3	.	TGTGCCAGCAGCCTCCCTTACGGAACCACCATATATTTT	CASSLPYGTTIYF
12	many	TRBV10-3	TRBJ2-7	.	TGTGCCACCAGACTGGCAGAATACGAGCAGTACTTC	CATRLAEYEQYF
16	many	TRBV5-1	TRBJ2-7	TRBD1	TGCGCCAGCAGCTTGACAAGGGACAGGGCCCCCGACGAGCAGTACTTC	CASSLTRDRAPDEQYF
12	.	TRBV30	TRBJ1-6	.	TGTGCCTGGAGTCGGGTACATTCACCCCTCCACTTT	CAWSRVHSPLHF
13	many	TRBV12-3/TRBV12-4	TRBJ1-5	.	TGTGCCAGCAGTGCTCGAGAGAACCAGCCCCAGCATTTT	CASSARENQPQHF
11	few	TRBV28	TRBJ2-5	.	TGTGCCGTTGGACCGCAAGAGACCCAGTACTTC	CAVGPQETQYF
14	.	TRBV30	TRBJ2-7	TRBD1	TGTGCCTGGAGTTTGGGACAGGGAGGGTACGAGCAGTACTTC	CAWSLGQGGYEQYF
14	few	TRBV20-1	TRBJ1-2	TRBD1	TGCAGTGCTAAGGGACAGGAACCTAACTATGGCTACACCTTC	CSAKGQEPNYGYTF
14	many	TRBV9	TRBJ1-2	.	TGTGCCAGCAGCGTCTCGGGGGGGAACTATGGCTACACCTTC	CASSVSGGNYGYTF
15	many	TRBV20-1	TRBJ2-4	TRBD2	TGCAGTGCTCTGGGAGGGGACTGGGCCAAAAACATTCAGTACTTC	CSALGGDWAKNIQYF